Shown below are 8 T cell receptor beta chains from a single sample sequenced in a study of blood T cell repertoires in COVID-19. This table comes from immunoSEQ multiplex PCR, and its TCRdb copy is limited to in-frame clones, with some not included. The repertoire holds about 230,000 clones, with roughly 84% as singletons. Material: peripheral blood. These receptors were obtained from a middle-aged man who had recovered from COVID-19.

This sequence joins TRBV19 and TRBJ1-1; D unclear. V gave up 5 bases and J gave up 0 bases, with 7 bases separating them. Germline CDR1 is LNHDA and CDR2 is SQIVND (reference sequence). CDR3 size: 13 residues. This chain's CDR3 is CASSLQMNTEAFF. Here the CDR3 DNA reads TGTGCCAGTAGTCTTCAGATGAACACTGAAGCTTTCTTT.

The chain couples TRBV5-4 to TRBJ1-2, with TRBD1 as a possible D gene (5 bases). The V gene's germline CDR1 is SGHNT and CDR2 YYREEE (reference sequence). V lost 3 bases and J 8 bases, leaving 11 bases between the germline ends. This CDR3 has 12 residues. Written as DNA, the CDR3 is TGTGCCAGCAGCTCTCGGCAGGGAGGCTACACCTTC. It yields the protein CASSSRQGGYTF.

This chain links TRBV19 with TRBJ2-7; 7 bases are a match to TRBD2. Germline V gene data show CDR1 as LNHDA and CDR2 as SQIVND (reference sequence). The trim removed 5 bases at V and 7 bases at J, leaving 11 bases unmatched. The CDR3 runs to 14 residues. CDR3 sequence reads: CASSGSGGLGEQYF. The CDR3 DNA follows: TGTGCCAGTAGTGGATCGGGAGGCCTTGGGGAGCAGTACTTC. The variable domain in full, with the rest retrieved from reference TRBV19 and TRBJ2-7, is DGGITQSPKYLFRKEGQNVTLSCEQNLNHDAMYWYRQDPGQGLRLIYYSQIVNDFQKGDIAEGYSVSREKKESFPLTVTSAQKNPTAFYLCASSGSGGLGEQYFGPGTRLTVT.

This clone has only a few counts. The chain has TRBV5-1 and TRBJ2-5, with 11 positions matching TRBD2. Looked up from germline, CDR1 is SGHRS and CDR2 is YFSETQ. The CDR3 is 17 amino acids. The V gene end was trimmed by 0 bases and the J gene end by 2 bases; junction bases not matched to a gene: 6. CDR3 nucleotides: TGCGCCAGCAGCTTGGTTCTAGCGGGAGGCCTTCAAGAGACCCAGTACTTC. Translating gives CASSLVLAGGLQETQYF.

The gene calls are TRBV4-1 and TRBJ2-3; tentative D call: TRBD1 (5 bases). V was shortened by 0 bases and J by 0 bases, with 13 bases between the two germline ends. The germline V gene has CDR1 MGHRA and CDR2 YSYEKL. The CDR3 has 17 residues. The CDR3 nucleotides are TGCGCCAGCAGCCAAGATCGGGCGACAGCTAGCACAGATACGCAGTATTTT. Translation gives CASSQDRATASTDTQYF.

The gene calls are TRBV6-2 or TRBV6-3 and TRBJ2-5; D might be TRBD2 (5 bases). The CDR3 sequence is 14 residues long. The germline V gene encodes CDR1 MNHEY and CDR2 SVGEGT. Trimming removed 1 base from V and 5 bases from J, with 11 bases in between. This chain's CDR3 is CASSYYGGSETQYF. CDR3 DNA: TGTGCCAGCAGTTACTACGGAGGTTCGGAGACCCAGTACTTC.

In this sample, this clone turned up a few times. The gene calls are TRBV11-3 and TRBJ2-7; 11 bases are shared with TRBD2. The CDR3 sequence is 15 residues long. The ends lost 5 bases at V and 0 bases at J; junction bases unmatched: 3. Germline V lookup: CDR1 SGHNT, CDR2 YENEEA. The CDR3 sequence is CASSNGLAGSYEQYF. CDR3 coding DNA: TGTGCCAGCAGCAACGGACTAGCGGGCTCCTACGAGCAGTACTTC.

CDR3 nucleotide sequence: TGTGCCAGCAGCGTAGACAGCGGGGGAATCCAAGAGACCCAGTACTTC. This encodes CASSVDSGGIQETQYF. The gene calls are TRBV9 and TRBJ2-5; 8 bases are a match to TRBD2. The junction had 5 bases not matched to a gene; V was cut back by 0 bases and J by 1 base. The germline CDR1 and CDR2 sequences are SGDLS and YYNGEE. This CDR3 has 16 residues.